This T cell receptor beta chain was observed in a study of blood T cell repertoires in COVID-19. Study in general: Spain, Italy and the United States supplied samples that represented acute and convalescent COVID-19. PBMCs, B-cell-depleted T cells, or T cells provided the cDNA or gDNA that made up the material.

Data came from immunoSEQ multiplex PCR; TCRdb stores just in-frame clones and leaves some out. Of 150,000 to 200,000 clones in the sample, 80% to 85% were seen once. Germline V gene sequence: CDR1 SNHLY, CDR2 FYNNEI. CDR3 size: 15 residues. Trimming took 6 bases from V and 6 from J; bases not matched to a gene: 10. The receptor was isolated from a woman in her 30s with acute or convalescent COVID-19. This chain uses TRBV2 with TRBJ1-2; 10 bases are a match to TRBD1. Material: peripheral blood. The CDR3 DNA reads TGTGCCAGCAGGCTGACAGGGGGCGAGGGTCATGGCTACACCTTC. As protein: CASRLTGGEGHGYTF.